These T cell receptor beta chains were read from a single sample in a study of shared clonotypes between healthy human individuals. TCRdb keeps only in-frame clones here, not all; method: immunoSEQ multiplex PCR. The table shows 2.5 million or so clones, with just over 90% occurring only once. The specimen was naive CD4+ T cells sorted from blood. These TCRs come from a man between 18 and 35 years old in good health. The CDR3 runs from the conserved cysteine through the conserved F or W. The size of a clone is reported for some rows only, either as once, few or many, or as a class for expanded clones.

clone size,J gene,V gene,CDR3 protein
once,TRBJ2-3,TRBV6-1,CASTKGRGSTDTQYF
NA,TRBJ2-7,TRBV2,CASSERTEQYF
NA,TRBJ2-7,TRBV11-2,CASSLGERYEQYF
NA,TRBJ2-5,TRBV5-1,CASSLRTSQETQYF
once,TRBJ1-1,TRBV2,CASSEWGADLNTEAFF
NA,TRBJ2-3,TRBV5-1,CASSRSGKEDTQYF
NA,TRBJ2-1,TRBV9,CASSVGGGQTYNEQFF
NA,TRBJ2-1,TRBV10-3,CAISTGTGVSEQFF
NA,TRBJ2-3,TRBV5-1,CASSLMAGLADTQYF
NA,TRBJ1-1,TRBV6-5,CASSTRPNTEAFF
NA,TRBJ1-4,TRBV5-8,CASSLGGTYKLFF
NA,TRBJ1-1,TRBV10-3,CAISDPGGNTEAFF
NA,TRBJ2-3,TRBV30,CAWTYGLAGDTQYF
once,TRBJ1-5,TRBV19,CASSIGGEVNQPQHF
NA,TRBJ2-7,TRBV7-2,CASSPQASGRAHEQYF
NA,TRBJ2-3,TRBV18,CASSPTSADTQYF
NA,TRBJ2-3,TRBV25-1,CASISEGRNTQYF
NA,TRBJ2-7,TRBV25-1,CASSDLYEQYF
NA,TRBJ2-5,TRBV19,CASRNGGQETQYF
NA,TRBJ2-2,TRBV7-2,CASSMGGRDAGELFF
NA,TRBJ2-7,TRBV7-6,CASSYQGASSYEQYF
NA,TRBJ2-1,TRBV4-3,CASSQEGSYNEQFF
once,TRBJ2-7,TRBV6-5,CASTSGYEQYF
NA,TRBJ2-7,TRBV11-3,CASSLDGSEQYF
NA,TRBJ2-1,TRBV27,CASSLTGGAQFF
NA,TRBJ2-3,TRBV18,CASQSPGRDTQYF
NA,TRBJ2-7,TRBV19,CASIPSGRYDEQYF
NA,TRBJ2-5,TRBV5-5,CASMGTNQETQYF
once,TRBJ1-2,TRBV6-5,CASARGGNYGYTF
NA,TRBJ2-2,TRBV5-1,CASSLVTGFSGELFF
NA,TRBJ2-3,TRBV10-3,CAIKFSGGAPDTQYF
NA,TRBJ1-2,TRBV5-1,CASNLDRENYGYTF
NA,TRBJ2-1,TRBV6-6,CASSTGLAGTEQFF
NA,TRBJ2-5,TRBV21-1,CASSKFHGNLQETQYF
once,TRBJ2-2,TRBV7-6,CASSLSRTVLGGELFF
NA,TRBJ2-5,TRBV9,CASSHQPGVQETQYF
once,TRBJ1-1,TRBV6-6,CASRISNTEAFF
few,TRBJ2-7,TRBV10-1,CASSGIHGNYEQYF
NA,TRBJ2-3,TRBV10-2,CASSGSPGLGADTQYF
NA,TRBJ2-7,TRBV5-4,CASSLAASGRAGHEQYF
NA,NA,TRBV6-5,CASTEGAYTYEQYF
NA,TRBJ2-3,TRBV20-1,CSGAADTQYF
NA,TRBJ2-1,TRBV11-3,CASSLSSSGLSYNEQFF
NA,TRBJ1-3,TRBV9,CASSAGQSRSGNTIYF
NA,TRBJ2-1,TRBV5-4,CASSIASSYNEQFF
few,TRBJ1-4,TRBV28,CASKDRVVEKLFF
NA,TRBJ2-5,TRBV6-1,CASSEWTAGGETQYF
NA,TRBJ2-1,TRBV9,CASSPRASGGAHEQFF